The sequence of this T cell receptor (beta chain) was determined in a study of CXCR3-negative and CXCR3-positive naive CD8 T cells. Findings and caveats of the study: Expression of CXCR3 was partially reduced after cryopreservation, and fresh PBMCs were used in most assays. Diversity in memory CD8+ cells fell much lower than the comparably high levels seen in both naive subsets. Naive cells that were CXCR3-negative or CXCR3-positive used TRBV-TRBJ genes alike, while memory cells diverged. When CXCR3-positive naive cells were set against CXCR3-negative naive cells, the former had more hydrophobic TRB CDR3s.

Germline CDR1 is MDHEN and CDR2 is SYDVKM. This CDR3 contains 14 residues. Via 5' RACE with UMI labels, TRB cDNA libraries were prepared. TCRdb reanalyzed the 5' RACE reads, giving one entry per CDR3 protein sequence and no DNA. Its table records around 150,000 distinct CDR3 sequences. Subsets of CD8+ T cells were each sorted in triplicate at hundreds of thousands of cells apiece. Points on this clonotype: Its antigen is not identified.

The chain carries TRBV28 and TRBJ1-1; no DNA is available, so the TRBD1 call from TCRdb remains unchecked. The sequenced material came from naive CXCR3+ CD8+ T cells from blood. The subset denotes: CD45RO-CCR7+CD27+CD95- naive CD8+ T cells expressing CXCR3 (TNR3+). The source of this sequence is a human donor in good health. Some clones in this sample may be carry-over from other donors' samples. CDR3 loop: CASRQWDRGTEAFF.